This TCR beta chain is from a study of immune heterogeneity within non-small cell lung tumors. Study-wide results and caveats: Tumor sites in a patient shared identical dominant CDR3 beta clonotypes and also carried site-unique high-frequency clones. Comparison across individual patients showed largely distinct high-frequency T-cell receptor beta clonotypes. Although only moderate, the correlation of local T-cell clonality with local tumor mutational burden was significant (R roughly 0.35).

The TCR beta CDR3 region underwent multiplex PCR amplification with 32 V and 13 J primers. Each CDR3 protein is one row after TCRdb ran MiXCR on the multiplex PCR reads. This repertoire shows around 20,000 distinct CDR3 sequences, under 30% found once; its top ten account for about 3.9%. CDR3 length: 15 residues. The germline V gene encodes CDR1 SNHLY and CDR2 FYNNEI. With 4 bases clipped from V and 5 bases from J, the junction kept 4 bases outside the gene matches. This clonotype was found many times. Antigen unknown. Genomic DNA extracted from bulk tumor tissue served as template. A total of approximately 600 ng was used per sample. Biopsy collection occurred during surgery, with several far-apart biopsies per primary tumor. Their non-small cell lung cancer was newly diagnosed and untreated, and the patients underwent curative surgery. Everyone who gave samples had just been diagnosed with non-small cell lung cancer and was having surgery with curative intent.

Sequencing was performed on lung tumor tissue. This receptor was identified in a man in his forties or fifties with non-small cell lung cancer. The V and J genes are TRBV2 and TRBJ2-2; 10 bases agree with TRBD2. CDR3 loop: CASSGVSGRTGELFF. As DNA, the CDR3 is TGTGCCAGCAGTGGGGTTAGCGGGAGGACCGGGGAGCTGTTTTTT.